This T cell receptor (beta chain) was obtained from a study of T-cell memory formation after mild COVID-19 (dated by TCRdb to the early 2020s). With regard to the full study: TCR sequence clusters from the two donors were found to be largely donor specific. In a couple of donors, T-cell clones that expanded and contracted after mild COVID-19 were tracked by sequencing TCRalpha and TCRbeta repertoires over time. Two young, previously healthy adult volunteers made up the cohort, one male and one female. What the work shows at the level of the full study, not this receptor alone: The second-wave clones that peaked on day 37 were not confirmed to be SARS-CoV-2 specific. The detection of some responding clones in pre-infection memory suggests that pre-existing cross-reactive memory T cells joined the SARS-CoV-2 response. Balanced CD4/CD8 phenotypes were observed for clones contracting from day 15 to 85, whereas a bias towards CD4+ was observed for a second wave of clones expanding from day 15 to 37. Only a couple of mild cases were covered in the study, and larger cohorts including severe cases with pre-infection samples were considered necessary. Contracting CD4+ clones appeared mostly in the CM and EM memory subsets, whereas CD8+ clones were enriched in EMRA.

Ficoll-Paque density gradient centrifugation was the method used to isolate PBMCs. In this sample, this clonotype turned up a few times. The target of this receptor is not known. No much larger clonotype is one base removed from it; base qualities were not supplied. Between the V and J ends, shortened by 3 bases and 2 bases respectively, the junction contains 9 bases. From the germline V gene, CDR1 is SGDLS and CDR2 is YYNGEE. CDR3 length: 14 amino acids, cysteine to phenylalanine. The entry retains the CDR3 DNA only, 42 bases that are in frame from base 1. The sequencer was an Illumina NovaSeq 6000. TCRalpha and TCRbeta cDNA libraries were built by 5'RACE with constant-segment primers, adding sample barcodes and unique molecular identifiers. Trizol reagent was used to extract RNA from every sample. Library amplification was performed in two PCR steps, and a second sample barcode and Illumina TruSeq adapters were introduced in the second step. The libraries were sequenced on an Illumina NovaSeq using 2 x 150 bp paired-end reads. As for the authors' bioinformatics: Demultiplexing of reads and collapsing into UMI-guided consensus sequences were performed with migec v1.2.7. With mixcr v2.1.11, UMI consensuses were aligned to TRA and TRB V and J templates and assembled into clonotypes. Clonotypes were classified as expanded or contracted when called significant by both edgeR and NoisET, with noise models trained on biological replicates. edgeR calls used a false discovery rate-adjusted p below 0.01 and a log2 fold-change threshold of 1. As an exploratory analysis of dynamics, max-normalized trajectories of the 1000 most abundant clonotypes were examined with PCA combined with hierarchical clustering. The CD4 or CD8 phenotype of responding clones was assigned using the separately sequenced CD4+ and CD8+ repertoires. The raw public data were reprocessed by TCRdb itself: fastp quality trimming at Q25, MiXCR clonotype calling, in-frame beta chains only. Every distinct CDR3 protein forms one entry, paired with its most common genes and DNA. Clone size and V and J calls follow TCRdb, not the original study. The table for this sample lists about 310,000 distinct CDR3 sequences; around 15% of them were counted only once. More than 20% of the sample goes to the ten largest clones.

Recombination connected TRBV9 to TRBJ1-3; no D segment can be confidently identified. The material sequenced was PBMCs or a T cell subset sorted from them (not recorded which). The receptor was isolated from a man between 18 and 29 years old who had mild COVID-19 (a few samples of this study predate the infection). The sample titles of this study are shuffled in the database, so cell type and time point are left out; the donor was told from shared clones. The CDR3 here reads CASSANGAGNTIYF. The DNA is TGTGCCAGCAGCGCTAACGGGGCTGGAAACACCATATATTTT.